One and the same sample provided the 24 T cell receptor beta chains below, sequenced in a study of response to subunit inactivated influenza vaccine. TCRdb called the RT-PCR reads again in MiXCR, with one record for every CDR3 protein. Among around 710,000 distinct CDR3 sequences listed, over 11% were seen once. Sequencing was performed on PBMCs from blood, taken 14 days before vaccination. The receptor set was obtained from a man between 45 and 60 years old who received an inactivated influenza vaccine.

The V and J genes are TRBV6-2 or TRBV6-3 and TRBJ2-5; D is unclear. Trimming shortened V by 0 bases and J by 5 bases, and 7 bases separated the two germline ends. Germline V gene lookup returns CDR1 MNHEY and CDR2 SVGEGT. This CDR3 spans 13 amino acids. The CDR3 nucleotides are TGTGCCAGCAGTTACTCGGTGGGGGAGACCCAGTACTTC. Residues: CASSYSVGETQYF.

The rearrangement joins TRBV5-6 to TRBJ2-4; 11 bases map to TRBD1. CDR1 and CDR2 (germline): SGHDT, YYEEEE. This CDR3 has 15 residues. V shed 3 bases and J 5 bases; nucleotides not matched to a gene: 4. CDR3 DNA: TGTGCCAGCAGCTCCAGGGACAGGGGGGAAAACATTCAGTACTTC. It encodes CASSSRDRGENIQYF.

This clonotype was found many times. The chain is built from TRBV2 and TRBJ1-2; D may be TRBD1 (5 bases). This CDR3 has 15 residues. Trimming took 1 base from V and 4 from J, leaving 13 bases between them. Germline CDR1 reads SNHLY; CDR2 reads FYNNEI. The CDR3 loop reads CASSEGQGSGYGYTF. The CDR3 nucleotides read TGTGCCAGCAGTGAAGGGCAGGGTAGCGGCTATGGCTACACCTTC.

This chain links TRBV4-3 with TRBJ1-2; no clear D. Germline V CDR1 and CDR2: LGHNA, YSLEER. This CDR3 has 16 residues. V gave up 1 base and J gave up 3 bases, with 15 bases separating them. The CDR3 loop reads CASSQGDRLSYYGYTF. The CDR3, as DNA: TGCGCCAGCAGCCAAGGCGACCGACTCTCGTACTATGGCTACACCTTC.

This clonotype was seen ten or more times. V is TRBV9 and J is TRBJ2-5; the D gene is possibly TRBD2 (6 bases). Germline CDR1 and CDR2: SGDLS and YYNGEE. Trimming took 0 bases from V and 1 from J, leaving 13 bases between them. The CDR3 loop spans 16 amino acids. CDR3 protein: CASSVGEGGLQETQYF. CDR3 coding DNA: TGTGCCAGCAGCGTAGGTGAGGGAGGACTCCAAGAGACCCAGTACTTC.

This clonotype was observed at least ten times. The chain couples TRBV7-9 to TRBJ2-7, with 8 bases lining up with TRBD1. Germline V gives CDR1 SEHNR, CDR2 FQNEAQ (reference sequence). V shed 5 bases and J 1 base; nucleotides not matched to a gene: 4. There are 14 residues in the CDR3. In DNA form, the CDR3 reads TGTGCCAGCAGCGCAGGACAGGGATCCTACGAGCAGTACTTC. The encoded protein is CASSAGQGSYEQYF.

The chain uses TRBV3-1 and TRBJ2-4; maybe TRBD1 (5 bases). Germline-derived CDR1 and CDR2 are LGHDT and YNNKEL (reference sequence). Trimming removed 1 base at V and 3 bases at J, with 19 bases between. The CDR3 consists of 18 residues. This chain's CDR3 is CASSQGGFRWMGKNIQYF. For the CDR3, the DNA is TGTGCCAGCAGCCAAGGGGGCTTCAGATGGATGGGCAAAAACATTCAGTACTTC.

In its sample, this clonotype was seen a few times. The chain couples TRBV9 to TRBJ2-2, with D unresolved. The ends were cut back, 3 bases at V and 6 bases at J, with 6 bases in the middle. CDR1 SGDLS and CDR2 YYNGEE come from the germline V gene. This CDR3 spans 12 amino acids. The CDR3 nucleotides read TGTGCCAGCAGCGGACGATCCGGGGAGCTGTTTTTT. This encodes CASSGRSGELFF.

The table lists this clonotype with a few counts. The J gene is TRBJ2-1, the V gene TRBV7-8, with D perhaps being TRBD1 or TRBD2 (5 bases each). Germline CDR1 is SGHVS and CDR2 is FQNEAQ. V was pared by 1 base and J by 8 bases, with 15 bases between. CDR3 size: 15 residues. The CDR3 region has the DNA TGTGCCAGCAGCTTAGGGAACAGTATGGGGGATGAGCAGTTCTTC. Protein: CASSLGNSMGDEQFF.

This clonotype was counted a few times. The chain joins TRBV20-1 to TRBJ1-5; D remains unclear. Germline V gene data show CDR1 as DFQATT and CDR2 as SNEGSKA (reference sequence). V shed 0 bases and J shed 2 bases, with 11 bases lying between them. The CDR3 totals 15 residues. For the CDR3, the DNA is TGCAGTGCTAGAGAGACGGGCTCTCGCAATCAGCCCCAGCATTTT. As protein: CSARETGSRNQPQHF.

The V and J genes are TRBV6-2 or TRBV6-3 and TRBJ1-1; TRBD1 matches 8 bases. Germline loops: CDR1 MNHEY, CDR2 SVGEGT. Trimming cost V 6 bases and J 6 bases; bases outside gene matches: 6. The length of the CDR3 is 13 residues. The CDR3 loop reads CASRQGGGSEAFF. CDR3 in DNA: TGTGCCAGCAGACAGGGGGGTGGCTCTGAAGCTTTCTTT.

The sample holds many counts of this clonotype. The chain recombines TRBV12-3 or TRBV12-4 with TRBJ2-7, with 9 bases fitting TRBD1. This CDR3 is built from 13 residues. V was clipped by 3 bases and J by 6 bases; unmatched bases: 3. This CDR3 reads CASSLGQGVEQYF. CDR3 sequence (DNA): TGTGCCAGCAGTTTGGGACAGGGAGTCGAGCAGTACTTC.

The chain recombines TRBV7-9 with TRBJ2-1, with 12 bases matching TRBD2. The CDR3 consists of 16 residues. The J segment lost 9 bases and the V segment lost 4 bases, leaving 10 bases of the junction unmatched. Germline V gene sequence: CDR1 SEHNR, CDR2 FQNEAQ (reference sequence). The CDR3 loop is CASSWASGGAHSEQFF. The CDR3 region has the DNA TGTGCCAGCAGCTGGGCTAGCGGGGGGGCCCACTCTGAGCAGTTCTTC.

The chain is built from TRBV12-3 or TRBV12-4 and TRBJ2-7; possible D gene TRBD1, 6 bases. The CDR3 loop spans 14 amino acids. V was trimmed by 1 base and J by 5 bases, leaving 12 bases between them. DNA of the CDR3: TGTGCCAGCAGTTTAGGGAACAGGGCCAACGAGCAGTACTTC. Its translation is CASSLGNRANEQYF.

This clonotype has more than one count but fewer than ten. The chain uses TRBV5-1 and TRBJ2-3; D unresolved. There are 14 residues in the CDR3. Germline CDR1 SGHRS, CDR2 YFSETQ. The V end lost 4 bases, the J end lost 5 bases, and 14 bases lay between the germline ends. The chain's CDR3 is CASSIRSQVDTQYF. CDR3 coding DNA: TGCGCCAGCAGCATCAGGAGCCAAGTAGATACGCAGTATTTT.

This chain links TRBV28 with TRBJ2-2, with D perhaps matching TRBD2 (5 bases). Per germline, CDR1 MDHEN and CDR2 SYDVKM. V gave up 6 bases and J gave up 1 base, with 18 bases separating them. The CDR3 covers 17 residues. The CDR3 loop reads CASRPNRDFGNTGELFF. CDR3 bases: TGTGCCAGCAGGCCTAACCGGGATTTTGGGAACACCGGGGAGCTGTTTTTT.

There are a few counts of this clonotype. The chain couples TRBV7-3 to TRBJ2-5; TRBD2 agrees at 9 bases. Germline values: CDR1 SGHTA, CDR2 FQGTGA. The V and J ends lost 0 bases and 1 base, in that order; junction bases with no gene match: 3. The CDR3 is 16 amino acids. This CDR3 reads CASSLTAGGLQETQYF. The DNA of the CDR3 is TGTGCCAGCAGCTTAACAGCGGGAGGACTCCAAGAGACCCAGTACTTC. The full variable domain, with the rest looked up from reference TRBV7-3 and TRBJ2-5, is GAGVSQTPSNKVTEKGKYVELRCDPISGHTALYWYRQSLGQGPEFLIYFQGTGAADDSGLPNDRFFAVRPEGSVSTLKIQRTERGDSAVYLCASSLTAGGLQETQYFGPGTRLLVL.

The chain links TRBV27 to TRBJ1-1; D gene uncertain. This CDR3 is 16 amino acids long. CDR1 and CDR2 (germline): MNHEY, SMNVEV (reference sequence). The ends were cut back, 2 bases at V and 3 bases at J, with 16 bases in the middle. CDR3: CASSLAGLRGDTEAFF. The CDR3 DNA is TGTGCCAGCAGTTTAGCCGGATTACGGGGAGACACTGAAGCTTTCTTT.

The CDR3 loop is CSVALGQGFEQYF. The DNA for the CDR3 is TGCAGCGTCGCCCTAGGACAGGGGTTCGAGCAGTACTTC. The gene calls are TRBV29-1 and TRBJ2-7; the match to TRBD1 covers 9 bases. J gave up 6 bases and V 6 bases, and 9 bases lay outside the gene matches. The CDR3 consists of 13 residues. From germline, CDR1 is SQVTM and CDR2 ANQGSEA.

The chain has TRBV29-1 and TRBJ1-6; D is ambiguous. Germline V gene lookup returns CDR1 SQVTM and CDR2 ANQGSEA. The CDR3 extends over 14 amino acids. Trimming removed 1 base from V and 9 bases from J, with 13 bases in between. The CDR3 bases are TGCAGCGTTGAAGTGGCGGGAAAGGGTTCACCCCTCCACTTT. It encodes CSVEVAGKGSPLHF.

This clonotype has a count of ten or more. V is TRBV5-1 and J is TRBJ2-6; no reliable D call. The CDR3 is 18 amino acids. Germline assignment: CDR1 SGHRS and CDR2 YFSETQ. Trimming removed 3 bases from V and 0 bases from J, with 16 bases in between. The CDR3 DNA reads TGCGCCAGCAGCTCGGATAGTGGACGGATCTCTGGGGCCAACGTCCTGACTTTC. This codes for CASSSDSGRISGANVLTF.

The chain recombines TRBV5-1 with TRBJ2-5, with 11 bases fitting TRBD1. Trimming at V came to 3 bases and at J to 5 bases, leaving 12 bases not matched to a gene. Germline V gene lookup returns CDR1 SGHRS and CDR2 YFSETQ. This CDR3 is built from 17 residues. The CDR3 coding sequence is TGCGCCAGCAGCTCCGGCTGGCTGGACAGGGGGCCTGAGACCCAGTACTTC. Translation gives CASSSGWLDRGPETQYF.

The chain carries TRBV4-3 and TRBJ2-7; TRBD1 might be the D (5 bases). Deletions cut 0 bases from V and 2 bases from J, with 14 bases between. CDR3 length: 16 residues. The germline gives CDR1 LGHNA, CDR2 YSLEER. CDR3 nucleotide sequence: TGCGCCAGCAGCCAAGATCCCCAGGGAATAACCTACGAGCAGTACTTC. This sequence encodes CASSQDPQGITYEQYF.

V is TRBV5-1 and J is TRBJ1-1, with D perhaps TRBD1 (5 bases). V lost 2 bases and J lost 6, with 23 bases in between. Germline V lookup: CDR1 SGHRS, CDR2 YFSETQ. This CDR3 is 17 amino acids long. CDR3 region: CASSLRESGRGGPEAFF. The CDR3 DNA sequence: TGCGCCAGCAGCTTACGTGAGTCCGGTCGGGGGGGACCTGAAGCTTTCTTT.